Following are 32 T cell receptor beta chains from one sample sequenced in a study of cytomegalovirus exposure and HLA in healthy donors. The PCR ran on 60 Vbeta and 13 Jbeta primers. Measured with immunoSEQ multiplex PCR; TCRdb has only the in-frame clones, and not every one. The sample gives about 140,000 clones, 75% of which show up once; around 7% is in the top ten. Input material: PBMCs. The receptors were gathered from a man younger than 45 in good health and CMV-seronegative.

V gene TRBV7-2 combines with J gene TRBJ2-7; D may be TRBD2 (5 bases). In germline, CDR1 is SGHTA, CDR2 FQGNSA. V was trimmed by 3 bases and J by 3 bases, leaving 18 bases between them. The CDR3 runs 16 residues. CDR3 nucleotide sequence: TGTGCCAGCAGCTTCGCCCCCGGGATGTCTCTCTACGAGCAGTACTTC. Translating gives CASSFAPGMSLYEQYF. The full variable domain, completed using reference TRBV7-2 and TRBJ2-7, is GAGVSQSPSNKVTEKGKDVELRCDPISGHTALYWYRQSLGQGLEFLIYFQGNSAPDKSGLPSDRFSAERTGGSVSTLTIQRTQQEDSAVYLCASSFAPGMSLYEQYFGPGTRLTVT.

The J gene is TRBJ1-5, the V gene TRBV6-5; D gene unclear. CDR3 length equals 12 residues. Germline V gene sequence: CDR1 MNHEY, CDR2 SVGAGI. V dropped 5 bases and J dropped 9 bases, with 11 bases sitting between them. The CDR3 spells CASSPRGRPQHF. The CDR3, as DNA: TGTGCCAGCAGTCCCCGCGGTAGGCCCCAGCATTTT.

V usage is TRBV5-1 and J usage is TRBJ2-5; 7 nucleotides line up with TRBD2. Germline V gene lookup returns CDR1 SGHRS and CDR2 YFSETQ. Trimming removed 4 bases from V and 1 base from J; junction bases left unmatched: 10. The length of the CDR3 is 16 residues. CDR3 sequence (DNA): TGCGCCAGCAGCCTGTTCTCGTCGGGGGGCCAAGAGACCCAGTACTTC. Protein sequence: CASSLFSSGGQETQYF.

In its sample, this clone was seen once. This chain joins TRBV5-1 and TRBJ2-1, with 11 bases that match TRBD2. Looked up from germline, CDR1 is SGHRS and CDR2 is YFSETQ. Trimming took 4 bases from V and 4 from J; bases not matched to a gene: 7. The CDR3 sequence is 16 residues long. CDR3 DNA: TGCGCCAGCAGCCCGGGGACTAGCGGAGGTTACAATGAGCAGTTCTTC. Protein product: CASSPGTSGGYNEQFF.

The count of this clone is one. The chain joins TRBV14 to TRBJ2-3, with D possibly TRBD1 on 5 matching bases. V gave up 3 bases and J gave up 2 bases, with 6 bases separating them. The CDR3 extends over 13 amino acids. Germline-derived CDR1 and CDR2 are SGHDN and FVKESK. Here the CDR3 DNA reads TGTGCCAGCAGCCAGGGGCCCACAGATACGCAGTATTTT. It specifies CASSQGPTDTQYF.

The V gene is TRBV19, the J gene TRBJ1-4; D is ambiguous. Germline CDR1 is LNHDA and CDR2 is SQIVND (reference sequence). Trimming cost V 6 bases and J 6 bases, with 11 bases left between them. This CDR3 is 13 amino acids long. CDR3: CASSPRGDEKLFF. In DNA form, the CDR3 reads TGTGCCAGTAGCCCCCGAGGAGATGAAAAACTGTTTTTT.

The chain is built from TRBV10-1 and TRBJ2-5; D is unclear. In germline, CDR1 is WNHNN, CDR2 SYGVQD (reference sequence). This CDR3 has 12 residues. Trimming removed 2 bases at V and 5 bases at J, with 6 bases between. The DNA for the CDR3 is TGCGCCAGCAGTGAGAACGGGGAGACCCAGTACTTC. Amino acid sequence: CASSENGETQYF.

This clone was recorded only once. CDR3 region: CASSRLERRTDTQYF. Here the CDR3 DNA reads TGCGCCAGCAGCCGATTAGAGCGGCGCACAGATACGCAGTATTTT. The chain uses TRBV5-1 and TRBJ2-3; D perhaps matches TRBD2 (5 bases). Deletions cut 4 bases from V and 1 base from J, with 13 bases between. CDR3 length equals 15 residues. Looked up from germline, CDR1 is SGHRS and CDR2 is YFSETQ. Using reference TRBV5-1 and TRBJ2-3 for the parts outside the CDR3, the full variable domain is KAGVTQTPRYLIKTRGQQVTLSCSPISGHRSVSWYQQTPGQGLQFLFEYFSETQRNKGNFPGRFSGRQFSNSRSEMNVSTLELGDSALYLCASSRLERRTDTQYFGPGTRLTVL.

V is TRBV28 and J is TRBJ1-2; a weak D match, TRBD1 (5 bases). The CDR3 covers 15 residues. V dropped 4 bases and J dropped 1 base, with 13 bases sitting between them. Per the germline V gene, CDR1 is MDHEN and CDR2 is SYDVKM. CDR3 bases: TGTGCCAGCAGTTCGACGGCAGGGAATAACTATGGCTACACCTTC. Its protein product is CASSSTAGNNYGYTF.

The chain combines TRBV28 with TRBJ1-5, with 8 bases aligning to TRBD1. There are 13 residues in the CDR3. Germline V lookup: CDR1 MDHEN, CDR2 SYDVKM. V lost 8 bases and J lost 7; bases outside the gene matches: 7. The CDR3 DNA sequence: TGTGCCAGCGACCAGGGGGCATGGCAGCCCCAGCATTTT. Translated, it gives CASDQGAWQPQHF.

This clone has just a few counts. V and J are TRBV6-6 and TRBJ2-4, with no clear D. Per the germline V gene, CDR1 is MNHNY and CDR2 is SVGAGI (reference sequence). V was clipped by 4 bases and J by 0 bases, with 10 bases between them. The CDR3 runs to 15 residues. CDR3 sequence (DNA): TGTGCCAGCAGTTCCTCTGACTCAGCCAAAAACATTCAGTACTTC. Residues: CASSSSDSAKNIQYF.

The CDR3 bases are TGTGCCAGTAGACTAGCGGGAGAAAATACGCAGTATTTT. It is translated as CASRLAGENTQYF. The chain uses TRBV19 and TRBJ2-3; 11 nucleotides agree with TRBD2. The CDR3 is made up of 13 amino acids. V dropped 6 bases and J dropped 7; count of bases not matched to a gene: 3. CDR1 LNHDA and CDR2 SQIVND come from the germline V gene (reference sequence).

This clone was counted only a few times. V usage is TRBV6-5 and J usage is TRBJ2-1, with 7 bases that match TRBD1. J lost 5 bases, V lost 1 base, and 2 bases had no gene match. This CDR3 has 14 amino acids. Germline V gives CDR1 MNHEY, CDR2 SVGAGI. In DNA, the CDR3 is TGTGCCAGCAGTTACTGGCAGGGGGACAATGAGCAGTTCTTC. It translates to CASSYWQGDNEQFF.

V and J are TRBV27 and TRBJ1-5; D call uncertain. CDR3 length: 13 residues. The germline CDR1 and CDR2 sequences are MNHEY and SMNVEV (reference sequence). V was clipped by 3 bases and J by 5 bases, with 8 bases between them. The CDR3 coding sequence is TGTGCCAGCAGTTTCGGGGTGGATCAGCCCCAGCATTTT. Protein sequence: CASSFGVDQPQHF.

The chain joins TRBV11-3 to TRBJ1-1, with a weak D call TRBD1 (5 bases). The CDR3 has 13 residues. V gave up 3 bases and J gave up 1 base, with 6 bases separating them. Germline loops: CDR1 SGHNT, CDR2 YENEEA. CDR3 region: CASSLGGNTEAFF. The CDR3 region has the DNA TGTGCCAGCAGCTTGGGGGGGAACACTGAAGCTTTCTTT.

The CDR3 here is CASRFDSGAVYEQYF. The CDR3 DNA reads as TGTGCCAGCAGATTCGATAGCGGGGCGGTATACGAGCAGTACTTC. The rearrangement links TRBV11-1 to TRBJ2-7; TRBD2 matches at 8 bases. Trimming took 6 bases from V and 4 from J; bases not matched to a gene: 11. This CDR3 is 15 amino acids long. Germline CDR1 reads SGHAT; CDR2 reads FQDESV (reference sequence).

The count of this clone is one. This chain uses TRBV29-1 with TRBJ2-1; 8 nucleotides align to TRBD2. The CDR3 is 15 residues long. In germline, CDR1 is SQVTM, CDR2 ANQGSEA. V lost 4 bases and J lost 2; bases outside the gene matches: 7. CDR3 protein: CSVGGGTRTYNEQFF. The CDR3 nucleotides read TGCAGCGTTGGAGGTGGGACTAGAACCTACAATGAGCAGTTCTTC.

As for this clone: This specimen includes other DNA sequences encoding the same CDR3. The V gene is TRBV6-5, the J gene TRBJ2-5, with D unresolved. Germline V lookup: CDR1 MNHEY, CDR2 SVGAGI. The CDR3 is 10 residues long. V gave up 7 bases and J gave up 4 bases, with 4 bases separating them. DNA of the CDR3: TGTGCCAGCACCAGAGAGACCCAGTACTTC. It yields the protein CASTRETQYF.

This clone has a handful of counts. This chain links TRBV5-1 with TRBJ1-1; TRBD1 is a possible D gene (6 bases). V lost 1 base to trimming and J lost 2 bases, with 12 bases between them. Looked up from germline, CDR1 is SGHRS and CDR2 is YFSETQ. This CDR3 region has 15 residues. DNA for the CDR3: TGCGCCAGCAGCTTGTTGGGACACAGAAACACTGAAGCTTTCTTT. Amino acids: CASSLLGHRNTEAFF.

The CDR3 DNA sequence: TGCGCCAGCAGCCGCACTAAGGAGGGGAATGGGGAGACCCAGTACTTC. This encodes CASSRTKEGNGETQYF. The chain has TRBV4-1 and TRBJ2-5, with D possibly matching TRBD2 (6 bases). Trimming took off 4 bases at V and 5 bases at J, with 20 bases between the two ends. In germline, CDR1 is MGHRA, CDR2 YSYEKL. This CDR3 region has 16 residues.

This rearrangement joins TRBV11-3 to TRBJ2-2; possible D gene TRBD1, 6 bases. From germline, CDR1 is SGHNT and CDR2 YENEEA. Trimming pared 5 bases from V and 3 bases from J, leaving 19 bases between. This CDR3 spans 17 amino acids. The CDR3 DNA reads as TGTGCCAGCAGCCCAGGACAGTGGAGAACTCACACCGGGGAGCTGTTTTTT. Amino acid sequence: CASSPGQWRTHTGELFF. The whole variable domain, remainder taken from reference TRBV11-3 and TRBJ2-2, is EAGVVQSPRYKIIEKKQPVAFWCNPISGHNTLYWYLQNLGQGPELLIRYENEEAVDDSQLPKDRFSAERLKGVDSTLKIQPAELGDSAVYLCASSPGQWRTHTGELFFGEGSRLTVL.

This CDR3 is CASSLTGQNGQETQYF. Written as DNA, the CDR3 is TGTGCCAGCAGCTTGACAGGACAGAACGGACAAGAGACCCAGTACTTC. The chain recombines TRBV5-6 with TRBJ2-5; perhaps TRBD1 as D (6 bases). Trimming took off 1 base at V and 2 bases at J, with 15 bases between the two ends. This CDR3 has 16 amino acids. CDR1 and CDR2 from the germline V gene are SGHDT and YYEEEE. Full variable domain (missing parts from reference TRBV5-6 and TRBJ2-5): DAGVTQSPTHLIKTRGQQVTLRCSPKSGHDTVSWYQQALGQGPQFIFQYYEEEERQRGNFPDRFSGHQFPNYSSELNVNALLLGDSALYLCASSLTGQNGQETQYFGPGTRLLVL.

As DNA, the CDR3 is TGTGCCAGCAGCCCGAGGTCCTACGAGCAGTACTTC. Translation: CASSPRSYEQYF. The V call is TRBV25-1, the J call TRBJ2-7; no definite D call. CDR1 and CDR2 (germline): MGHDK, SYGVNS. The V end was cut by 6 bases, the J end by 1 base, with 7 bases between. This CDR3 has 12 residues.

The chain combines TRBV5-6 with TRBJ1-2, with a possible D match to TRBD1 (5 bases). The ends were cut back, 4 bases at V and 4 bases at J, with 14 bases in the middle. CDR1 is SGHDT, CDR2 YYEEEE, per germline. The CDR3 contains 14 residues. CDR3: CASSARTRRYGYTF. CDR3 in DNA: TGTGCCAGCAGCGCCCGGACACGACGCTATGGCTACACCTTC.

This clone was recorded only once. The rearrangement links TRBV27 to TRBJ1-1, with D hard to call. V lost 8 bases and J lost 5, with 12 bases in between. The germline CDR1 and CDR2 sequences are MNHEY and SMNVEV (reference sequence). This CDR3 has 12 residues. CDR3 protein: CASVRVGTEAFF. The CDR3, as DNA: TGTGCCAGCGTGAGGGTGGGGACTGAAGCTTTCTTT.

For this clone: The junction does not match germline at one end; this may be a read error. Within the sample, other DNA sequences also encode this same CDR3. The chain has TRBV29-1 and TRBJ2-1; maybe TRBD1 (5 bases). The germline CDR1 and CDR2 sequences are SQVTM and ANQGSEA. This CDR3 contains 10 residues. CDR3 bases: TGCAGCGTTGGGGGCAATGAACAGTTCTTC. This codes for CSVGGNEQFF.

This sequence joins TRBV5-4 and TRBJ1-1; a possible D gene is TRBD1 (5 bases). CDR3 length: 15 amino acids. CDR1 SGHNT and CDR2 YYREEE come from the germline V gene (reference sequence). Trimming shortened V by 6 bases and J by 1 base, and 16 bases separated the two germline ends. The CDR3 nucleotides read TGTGCCAGCAAACGGTTCGGGGGTGGGAACACTGAAGCTTTCTTT. Translating gives CASKRFGGGNTEAFF. Based on the CDR3 plus reference TRBV5-4 and TRBJ1-1, the full variable domain is ETGVTQSPTHLIKTRGQQVTLRCSSQSGHNTVSWYQQALGQGPQFIFQYYREEENGRGNFPPRFSGLQFPNYSSELNVNALELDDSALYLCASKRFGGGNTEAFFGQGTRLTVV.

CDR3 sequence reads: CASSRTGTGNSGANVLTF. The CDR3, as DNA: TGTGCCAGTAGTCGAACCGGGACAGGGAACTCTGGGGCCAACGTCCTGACTTTC. V usage is TRBV19 and J usage is TRBJ2-6, with 9 bases aligning to TRBD1. V was clipped by 5 bases and J by 0 bases; unmatched bases: 8. Germline-derived CDR1 and CDR2 are LNHDA and SQIVND (reference sequence). The CDR3 is 18 residues long.

The chain carries TRBV6-1 and TRBJ1-6; 7 nucleotides agree with TRBD1. The CDR3 has 16 amino acids. Per the germline V gene, CDR1 is MNHNS and CDR2 is SASEGT. V gave up 0 bases and J gave up 7 bases; unmatched junction bases: 6. The DNA of the CDR3 is TGTGCCAGCAGTGAAGCGAGAGGGGGCAAGAATTCACCCCTCCACTTT. Residues: CASSEARGGKNSPLHF.

This chain connects TRBV11-1 to TRBJ2-2; a possible D gene is TRBD1 (5 bases). V lost 11 bases and J 6 bases, leaving 19 bases between the germline ends. Germline CDR1 is SGHAT and CDR2 is FQDESV (reference sequence). The CDR3 consists of 14 residues. In DNA form, the CDR3 reads TGTGCCTCAGCTGGGGCAGCAAGGTCCGGGGAGCTGTTTTTT. Amino acids: CASAGAARSGELFF.

V is TRBV7-3 and J is TRBJ2-7, with 10 bases identical to TRBD1. Losses at the gene ends were 5 bases for V and 2 bases for J; bases not matched to a gene: 12. The germline CDR1 and CDR2 sequences are SGHTA and FQGTGA. This CDR3 is 17 amino acids long. CDR3 in amino acids: CASSPNGGDRGTYEQYF. The CDR3 DNA reads TGTGCCAGCAGCCCAAACGGGGGGGACAGGGGTACCTACGAGCAGTACTTC.

CDR3 in amino acids: CASSSSGGFSNQPQHF. CDR3 coding DNA: TGTGCCAGCAGTTCATCCGGGGGATTTAGCAATCAGCCCCAGCATTTT. The chain links TRBV6-5 to TRBJ1-5; D perhaps matches TRBD1 (5 bases). The CDR3 is made up of 16 amino acids. The germline gives CDR1 MNHEY, CDR2 SVGAGI. Trimming shortened V by 4 bases and J by 0 bases, and 13 bases separated the two germline ends.